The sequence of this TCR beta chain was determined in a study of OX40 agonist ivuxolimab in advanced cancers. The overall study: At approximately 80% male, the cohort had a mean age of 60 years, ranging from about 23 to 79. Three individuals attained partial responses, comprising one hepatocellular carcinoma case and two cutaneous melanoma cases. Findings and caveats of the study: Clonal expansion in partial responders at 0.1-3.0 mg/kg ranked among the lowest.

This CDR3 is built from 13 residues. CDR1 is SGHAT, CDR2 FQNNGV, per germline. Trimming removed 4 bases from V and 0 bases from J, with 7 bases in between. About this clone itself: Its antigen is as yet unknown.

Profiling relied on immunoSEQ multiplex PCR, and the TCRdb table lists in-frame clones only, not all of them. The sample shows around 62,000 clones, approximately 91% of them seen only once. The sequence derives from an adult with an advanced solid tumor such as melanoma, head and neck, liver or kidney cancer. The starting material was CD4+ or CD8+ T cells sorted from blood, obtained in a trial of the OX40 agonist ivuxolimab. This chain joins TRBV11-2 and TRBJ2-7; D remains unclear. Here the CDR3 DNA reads TGTGCCAGCAGCTCGCTAGACTCCTACGAGCAGTACTTC. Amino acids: CASSSLDSYEQYF.